Listed here are 32 T cell receptor beta chains from one sample, sequenced in a study of T-cell memory formation after mild COVID-19. TCRdb re-derived calls from the 5' RACE reads in MiXCR, one entry per CDR3 protein. The sample records approximately 290,000 distinct CDR3 sequences, around 19% being singletons. The sequencing input was PBMCs or a T cell subset sorted from them (not recorded which). The origin of the receptors is a man aged 18 to 29 who had mild COVID-19 (a few samples of this study predate the infection). Cell type and time point are not known.

This clonotype was detected many times. V is TRBV15 and J is TRBJ1-1; D call uncertain. Looked up from germline, CDR1 is LNHNV and CDR2 is YYDKDF (reference sequence). The V and J ends lost 1 base and 2 bases respectively, with 11 bases between them. The CDR3 is 15 amino acids. The DNA for the CDR3 is TGTGCCACCAGCAGAGGCAACAGCCTAAACACTGAAGCTTTCTTT. This encodes CATSRGNSLNTEAFF.

This clonotype turned up a few times. This chain joins TRBV6-4 and TRBJ2-3; perhaps TRBD2 as D (5 bases). Trimming removed 7 bases at V and 5 bases at J, with 10 bases between. CDR1 and CDR2 (germline): MRHNA, SNTAGT. The CDR3 runs to 12 residues. As DNA, the CDR3 is TGTGCCAGCACCGCAGAGGGAGATACGCAGTATTTT. It specifies CASTAEGDTQYF.

Here the CDR3 DNA reads TGTGCCAGCAGTTATGGAGAGCGGGACACAGATACGCAGTATTTT. Residues: CASSYGERDTDTQYF. J is TRBJ2-3 and V is TRBV6-2 or TRBV6-3, with 7 bases that match TRBD2. CDR1 is MNHEY and CDR2 is SVGEGT in the germline V gene. Losses at the gene ends were 3 bases for V and 2 bases for J; bases not matched to a gene: 5. This CDR3 spans 15 amino acids.

This clonotype appeared many times. The chain is built from TRBV28 and TRBJ2-3, with 11 bases matching TRBD2. Germline lookup yields CDR1 MDHEN and CDR2 SYDVKM. The V segment lost 6 bases and the J segment 2 bases; nucleotides outside the gene matches: 4. The CDR3 consists of 15 residues. For the CDR3, the DNA is TGTGCCAGCAGGCTAGCGGGAGGAATCACAGATACGCAGTATTTT. This translates into CASRLAGGITDTQYF.

In this sample, this clonotype turned up a few times. The J gene is TRBJ2-5, the V gene TRBV7-2, with D maybe TRBD2 (7 bases). The CDR3 totals 14 residues. The germline gives CDR1 SGHTA, CDR2 FQGNSA. Trimming took 5 bases from V and 6 from J, leaving 16 bases between them. CDR3 in amino acids: CASSPRGGLKTQYF. Written as DNA, the CDR3 is TGTGCCAGCAGCCCAAGGGGGGGGTTGAAGACCCAGTACTTC.

V is TRBV20-1 and J is TRBJ1-2; 8 bases are shared with TRBD1. Germline V gives CDR1 DFQATT, CDR2 SNEGSKA (reference sequence). Losses at the gene ends were 6 bases for V and 6 bases for J; bases not matched to a gene: 6. The CDR3 is 12 residues long. CDR3 DNA: TGCAGTGCAAGACAGGGGTTGGATGGCTACACCTTC. Its translation: CSARQGLDGYTF.

This clonotype was recorded many times. This chain uses TRBV24-1 with TRBJ2-5; D uncertain. Germline V CDR1 and CDR2: KGHDR, SFDVKD. This CDR3 is 11 amino acids long. V was clipped by 9 bases and J by 3 bases, with 7 bases between them. The CDR3 reads CATPREETQYF. As DNA, the CDR3 is TGTGCCACCCCTAGAGAAGAGACCCAGTACTTC.

V gene TRBV7-2 combines with J gene TRBJ2-3; the D is unclear. CDR1 SGHTA and CDR2 FQGNSA come from the germline V gene. This CDR3 region has 14 residues. The V end was cut by 4 bases, the J end by 2 bases, with 10 bases between. CDR3 loop: CASSSFGPTDTQYF. CDR3 sequence (DNA): TGTGCCAGCAGCTCCTTTGGCCCCACAGATACGCAGTATTTT.

Written as DNA, the CDR3 is TGTGCCAGCAGCTTCTTCGTGGGGCTCAGTGGGACAGATACGCAGTATTTT. Its translation is CASSFFVGLSGTDTQYF. This chain uses TRBV11-2 with TRBJ2-3, with D possibly matching TRBD1 (5 bases). This CDR3 is 17 amino acids long. Trimming cost V 3 bases and J 3 bases, with 19 bases left between them. Looked up from germline, CDR1 is SGHAT and CDR2 is FQNNGV. The full variable domain, its missing parts supplied by reference TRBV11-2 and TRBJ2-3, is EAGVAQSPRYKIIEKRQSVAFWCNPISGHATLYWYQQILGQGPKLLIQFQNNGVVDDSQLPKDRFSAERLKGVDSTLKIQPAKLEDSAVYLCASSFFVGLSGTDTQYFGPGTRLTVL.

Only a few counts were recorded for this clonotype. V usage is TRBV24-1 and J usage is TRBJ2-7, with TRBD1 matching 7 bases. Trimming removed 8 bases from V and 2 bases from J; junction bases left unmatched: 2. Germline V gives CDR1 KGHDR, CDR2 SFDVKD. This CDR3 is built from 12 residues. The CDR3 nucleotides are TGTGCCACCAACAGGGGACCCTACGAGCAGTACGTC. This codes for CATNRGPYEQYV.

This clonotype has only a few counts. The junction differs from germline at one of its ends, possibly a read error. The chain uses TRBV7-7 and TRBJ2-5, with TRBD1 matching over 7 bases. Germline V lookup: CDR1 SSHAT, CDR2 FNYEAQ (reference sequence). The CDR3 is 13 residues long. The CDR3 region is CASSLGGPVTQYF. The CDR3 nucleotides read TGTGCTAGCAGCTTAGGGGGCCCGGTGACCCAGTACTTC. The variable domain in full, completed from reference TRBV7-7 and TRBJ2-5, reads GAGVSQSPRYKVTKRGQDVTLRCDPISSHATLYWYQQALGQGPEFLTYFNYEAQPDKSGLPSDRFSAERPEGSISTLTIQRTEQRDSAMYRCASSLGGPVTQYFGPGTRLLVL.

There are many counts of this clonotype. This chain joins TRBV12-3 or TRBV12-4 and TRBJ2-5; possibly TRBD2 for D (5 bases). The CDR3 extends over 14 amino acids. V lost 2 bases, J lost 2 bases, and 9 bases lay in between. The CDR3: CASSLRDRQETQYF. For the CDR3, the DNA is TGTGCCAGCAGTTTACGGGATAGACAAGAGACCCAGTACTTC.

This clonotype came up a few times. The chain employs TRBV11-2 and TRBJ1-1, with 7 bases lining up with TRBD1. The trim removed 8 bases at V and 0 bases at J, leaving 6 bases unmatched. The CDR3 contains 14 residues. Germline V lookup: CDR1 SGHAT, CDR2 FQNNGV. The CDR3 loop is CASVDRDMNTEAFF. The CDR3 nucleotides read TGTGCCAGCGTCGACAGGGATATGAACACTGAAGCTTTCTTT. The whole variable domain, filled in from reference TRBV11-2 and TRBJ1-1, reads EAGVAQSPRYKIIEKRQSVAFWCNPISGHATLYWYQQILGQGPKLLIQFQNNGVVDDSQLPKDRFSAERLKGVDSTLKIQPAKLEDSAVYLCASVDRDMNTEAFFGQGTRLTVV.

This clonotype has just a few counts. The V gene is TRBV7-9, the J gene TRBJ1-2; no reliable D call. Deletions cut 5 bases from V and 1 base from J, with 20 bases between. Germline assignment: CDR1 SEHNR and CDR2 FQNEAQ (reference sequence). The CDR3 spans 17 residues. CDR3 nucleotide sequence: TGTGCCAGCAGCGTAGGGCTGGACCTCCGGCGTAACTATGGCTACACCTTC. Translation gives CASSVGLDLRRNYGYTF.

The chain is built from TRBV6-6 and TRBJ2-3, with 14 bases matching TRBD2. Germline lookup yields CDR1 MNHNY and CDR2 SVGAGI (reference sequence). V was clipped by 6 bases and J by 3 bases; unmatched bases: 8. The CDR3 is 17 residues long. CDR3 protein: CASRGTSGGPATDTQYF. In DNA, the CDR3 is TGTGCCAGCAGGGGGACTAGCGGGGGCCCCGCGACAGATACGCAGTATTTT.

The V and J genes are TRBV20-1 and TRBJ1-1; a weak D match, TRBD1 (6 bases). This CDR3 is built from 15 residues. V was cut by 0 bases and J by 4 bases, with 15 bases left in between. CDR1 and CDR2 (germline): DFQATT, SNEGSKA (reference sequence). This chain's CDR3 is CSAREGGAPSTEAFF. The CDR3 bases are TGCAGTGCTAGAGAGGGGGGCGCCCCTTCCACTGAAGCTTTCTTT.

The chain has TRBV5-1 and TRBJ2-3, with 7 bases aligning to TRBD1. The CDR3 loop spans 15 amino acids. The germline V gene encodes CDR1 SGHRS and CDR2 YFSETQ. Germline trimming cut 2 bases from V and 6 bases from J; bases unmatched to any gene: 9. The CDR3 spells CASSFEWDSYDTQYF. The CDR3 DNA follows: TGCGCCAGCAGCTTCGAATGGGACAGCTATGATACGCAGTATTTT. Full variable domain (missing parts from reference TRBV5-1 and TRBJ2-3): KAGVTQTPRYLIKTRGQQVTLSCSPISGHRSVSWYQQTPGQGLQFLFEYFSETQRNKGNFPGRFSGRQFSNSRSEMNVSTLELGDSALYLCASSFEWDSYDTQYFGPGTRLTVL.

This clonotype was seen a handful of times. The chain has TRBV3-1 and TRBJ2-4, with a tentative D call TRBD1 (7 bases). Trimming shortened V by 1 base and J by 7 bases, and 11 bases separated the two germline ends. CDR3 length: 14 amino acids. From germline, CDR1 is LGHDT and CDR2 YNNKEL (reference sequence). The CDR3 protein is CASSQVSGGNIQYF. The DNA for the CDR3 is TGTGCCAGCAGCCAAGTCTCAGGGGGGAACATTCAGTACTTC.

This chain connects TRBV5-1 to TRBJ2-3, with 14 bases lining up with TRBD2. Germline CDR1 reads SGHRS; CDR2 reads YFSETQ. This CDR3 is built from 20 residues. The J segment lost 0 bases and the V segment lost 4 bases, leaving 13 bases of the junction unmatched. CDR3 sequence reads: CASSRQGGTSGGTSTDTQYF. In nucleotides, the CDR3 is TGCGCCAGCAGCAGACAGGGAGGGACTAGCGGGGGTACTAGCACAGATACGCAGTATTTT.

The rearrangement uses TRBV6-6 and TRBJ2-2; TRBD1 matches at 8 bases. Unmatched junction bases numbered 17, after V lost 9 bases and J lost 8 bases. This CDR3 has 16 amino acids. Germline CDR1 is MNHNY and CDR2 is SVGAGI (reference sequence). This CDR3 reads CASTITDQGARGELFF. The CDR3 nucleotides read TGTGCCAGTACCATTACGGACCAGGGGGCGCGTGGGGAGCTGTTTTTT.

The chain joins TRBV20-1 to TRBJ1-1; D gene ambiguous. Germline V gene data show CDR1 as DFQATT and CDR2 as SNEGSKA (reference sequence). There are 12 residues in the CDR3. The V end was cut by 6 bases, the J end by 0 bases, with 8 bases between. The CDR3 sequence is CSASGVNTEAFF. The CDR3 nucleotides read TGCAGTGCCTCAGGTGTGAACACTGAAGCTTTCTTT.

V is TRBV20-1 and J is TRBJ2-7; tentatively, D is TRBD2 (6 bases). V was pared by 5 bases and J by 3 bases, with 14 bases between. This CDR3 is built from 13 residues. Germline values: CDR1 DFQATT, CDR2 SNEGSKA (reference sequence). CDR3 DNA sequence: TGCAGTGCTCCCGGGAGTTTGATCTACGAGCAGTACGTC. It encodes CSAPGSLIYEQYV.

J is TRBJ1-1 and V is TRBV5-1; the match to TRBD1 covers 9 bases. This CDR3 is 14 amino acids long. The V segment lost 5 bases and the J segment 3 bases; nucleotides outside the gene matches: 5. Germline assignment: CDR1 SGHRS and CDR2 YFSETQ. The CDR3 sequence: CASRSQGADTEAFF. The DNA of the CDR3 is TGCGCCAGCAGGTCACAGGGGGCTGACACTGAAGCTTTCTTT.

This clonotype was seen more than once but under ten times. The J gene is TRBJ2-3, the V gene TRBV24-1; D is unresolved. The germline CDR1 and CDR2 sequences are KGHDR and SFDVKD. This CDR3 spans 13 amino acids. Trimming left V 5 bases short and J 4 bases short, with 9 bases between. In DNA form, the CDR3 reads TGTGCCACCAGTGGGCGGTGGTCAGATACGCAGTATTTT. Amino acids: CATSGRWSDTQYF.

J is TRBJ2-1 and V is TRBV7-2; 11 bases agree with TRBD1. Germline V gene lookup returns CDR1 SGHTA and CDR2 FQGNSA. The CDR3 loop spans 13 amino acids. J was trimmed by 11 bases and V by 3 bases; bases with no gene match: 3. The CDR3 loop reads CASSFGTGGKQFF. The CDR3 nucleotides read TGTGCCAGCAGCTTCGGGACAGGGGGGAAGCAGTTCTTC.

The CDR3 DNA reads as TGTGCCATCAGAGGGACTAGCGGGGGGGATGAGCAGTTCTTC. Amino acid sequence: CAIRGTSGGDEQFF. This rearrangement joins TRBV10-3 to TRBJ2-1, with TRBD2 matching 16 bases. The CDR3 runs to 14 residues. The J segment lost 8 bases and the V segment lost 6 bases, leaving 1 base of the junction unmatched. Per germline, CDR1 ENHRY and CDR2 SYGVKD.

This clonotype was picked up a small number of times. V is TRBV29-1 and J is TRBJ2-3; TRBD2 aligns across 9 bases. The CDR3 covers 15 residues. After removal of 4 bases from V and 3 bases from J, the junction contained 8 bases not matched to a gene. Per germline, CDR1 SQVTM and CDR2 ANQGSEA. CDR3 sequence: CSVVSAGGPTDTQYF. CDR3 DNA sequence: TGCAGCGTTGTCTCTGCGGGGGGGCCAACAGATACGCAGTATTTT.

The chain has TRBV7-2 and TRBJ2-5; no firm D call. The germline V gene encodes CDR1 SGHTA and CDR2 FQGNSA. This CDR3 has 14 residues. Trimming cost V 6 bases and J 3 bases, with 14 bases left between them. CDR3 coding DNA: TGTGCCAGCAGTGGTACACGTTCGAAAGAGACCCAGTACTTC. It translates to CASSGTRSKETQYF.

The genes are TRBV20-1 and TRBJ2-5; 9 bases fit TRBD2. This CDR3 has 13 residues. Per the germline V gene, CDR1 is DFQATT and CDR2 is SNEGSKA (reference sequence). Losses at the gene ends were 6 bases for V and 5 bases for J; bases not matched to a gene: 7. Written as DNA, the CDR3 is TGCAGTGCCGCGGGGGGGCTAGTGGAGACCCAGTACTTC. It is translated as CSAAGGLVETQYF.

The chain combines TRBV7-2 with TRBJ2-3; 7 bases match TRBD1. There are 16 residues in the CDR3. The V gene's germline CDR1 is SGHTA and CDR2 FQGNSA. V dropped 6 bases and J dropped 1; count of bases not matched to a gene: 10. CDR3 nucleotides: TGTGCCAGCAGTTCCGACAGGGTGGGTGGCACAGATACGCAGTATTTT. Its translation: CASSSDRVGGTDTQYF.

This clonotype was observed a few times. J is TRBJ2-1 and V is TRBV29-1; D might be TRBD2 (6 bases). Germline loops: CDR1 SQVTM, CDR2 ANQGSEA. The CDR3 sequence is 14 residues long. Trimming removed 3 bases from V and 5 bases from J, with 14 bases in between. The CDR3 loop reads CSVDLTGVNNEQFF. Written as DNA, the CDR3 is TGCAGCGTTGATCTTACGGGGGTAAACAATGAGCAGTTCTTC.

The genes are TRBV28 and TRBJ1-6; D possibly corresponds to TRBD1 (6 bases). V lost 7 bases, J lost 8 bases, and 12 bases lay in between. CDR3 length equals 13 residues. Germline CDR1 and CDR2: MDHEN and SYDVKM. The CDR3 protein is CASNDRPDSPLHF. The DNA for the CDR3 is TGTGCCAGCAACGACAGGCCTGATTCACCCCTCCACTTT. The complete variable domain, with remaining parts taken from reference TRBV28 and TRBJ1-6, reads DVKVTQSSRYLVKRTGEKVFLECVQDMDHENMFWYRQDPGLGLRLIYFSYDVKMKEKGDIPEGYSVSREKKERFSLILESASTNQTSMYLCASNDRPDSPLHFGNGTRLTVT.